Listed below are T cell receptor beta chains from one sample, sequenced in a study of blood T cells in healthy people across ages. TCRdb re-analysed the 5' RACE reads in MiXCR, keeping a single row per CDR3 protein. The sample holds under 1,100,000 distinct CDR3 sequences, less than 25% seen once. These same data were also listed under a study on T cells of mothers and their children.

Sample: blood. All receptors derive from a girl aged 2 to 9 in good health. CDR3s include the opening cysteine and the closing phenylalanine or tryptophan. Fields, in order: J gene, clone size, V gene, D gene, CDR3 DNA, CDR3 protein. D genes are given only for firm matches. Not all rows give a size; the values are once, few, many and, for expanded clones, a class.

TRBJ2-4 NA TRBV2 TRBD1 TGTGCCAGCGGAGACAGGGGCTCGGGTAACATTCAGTACTTC CASGDRGSGNIQYF
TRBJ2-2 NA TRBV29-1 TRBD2 TGCAGCGTTCTTGGGGAGGGAGGGGAGCTGTTTTTT CSVLGEGGELFF
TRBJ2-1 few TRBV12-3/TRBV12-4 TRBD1 TGTGCCAGCAGTCCGCTACGGGACAGGGGTGAGCAGTTCTTC CASSPLRDRGEQFF
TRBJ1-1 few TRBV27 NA TGTGCCAGCAGTCCAGAGACGGCCAACACTGAAGCTTTCTTT CASSPETANTEAFF
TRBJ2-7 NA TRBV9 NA TGTGCCAGCAGCGTAGCTACAGAGTGGCCCTACGAGCAGTACTTC CASSVATEWPYEQYF
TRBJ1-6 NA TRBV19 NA TGTGCCAGTAGTATCTCGCTCTCGGTCATCTATAATTCACCCCTCCACTTT CASSISLSVIYNSPLHF
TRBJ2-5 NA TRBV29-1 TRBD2 TGCAGCGTTGCCTCGTGGATAGCGGGAGAGGCCGAAGAGACCCAGTACTTC CSVASWIAGEAEETQYF
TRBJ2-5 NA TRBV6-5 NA TGTGCCAGCACCTCAGAGCAAGAGACCCAGTACTTC CASTSEQETQYF
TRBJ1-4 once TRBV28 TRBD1 TGTGCCAGCAGTCCTCCAGGGGGGAATGAAAAACTGTTTTTT CASSPPGGNEKLFF
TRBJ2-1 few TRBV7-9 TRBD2 TGTGCCAGCAGTGAAGCTAGCGGGAGGGATTACAATGAGCAGTTCTTC CASSEASGRDYNEQFF
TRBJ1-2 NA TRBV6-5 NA TGTGCCAGCAGTTCGGGGGGGGACTACACCTTC CASSSGGDYTF